What follows are 6 T cell receptor beta chains derived from one specimen sequenced in a study of shared clonotypes between healthy human individuals. Sequencing used immunoSEQ multiplex PCR; TCRdb keeps in-frame clones, though not all of them. The sample consists of more than 850,000 clones, around 78% of them appearing once. Specimen: memory CD4+ T cells from PBMCs. Documented subset: CD45RA-negative fraction. The source is a man between 18 and 29 years old in good health. Some clones in this sample may be carry-over from other donors' samples.

This clone appeared a few times. The chain joins TRBV2 to TRBJ2-7, with TRBD1 as a possible D gene (7 bases). This CDR3 region has 16 residues. V gave up 4 bases and J gave up 0 bases, with 16 bases separating them. Germline CDR1 reads SNHLY; CDR2 reads FYNNEI. CDR3 in DNA: TGTGCCAGCAGTGTTTGGGCAGGGGGGATCTCCTACGAGCAGTACTTC. Translation gives CASSVWAGGISYEQYF.

This chain uses TRBV2 with TRBJ2-7; no firm D call. Germline loops: CDR1 SNHLY, CDR2 FYNNEI. The V and J ends lost 3 bases and 6 bases respectively, with 6 bases between them. This CDR3 region has 11 residues. For the CDR3, the DNA is TGTGCCAGCAGTGATCATGGCGAGCAGTACTTC. Encoded protein: CASSDHGEQYF.

The chain employs TRBV5-1 and TRBJ1-4; D ambiguous. CDR1 is SGHRS, CDR2 YFSETQ, per germline. The CDR3 has 15 residues. Trimming shortened V by 0 bases and J by 5 bases, and 11 bases separated the two germline ends. In nucleotides, the CDR3 is TGCGCCAGCAGCTTGGTCCCTGGGTCAAATGAAAAACTGTTTTTT. This translates into CASSLVPGSNEKLFF.

This chain joins TRBV7-2 and TRBJ2-7; the D gene could be TRBD1 or TRBD2 (5 bases each). Trimming cost V 3 bases and J 0 bases, with 21 bases left between them. Looked up from germline, CDR1 is SGHTA and CDR2 is FQGNSA. The CDR3 runs 18 residues. The CDR3 DNA follows: TGTGCCAGCAGCTTTTCGTCGATGGGGGACGTCTCCTCCTACGAGCAGTACTTC. Encoded protein: CASSFSSMGDVSSYEQYF.

The rearrangement joins TRBV29-1 to TRBJ2-1; 8 nucleotides align to TRBD1. This CDR3 has 15 residues. After removal of 5 bases from V and 3 bases from J, the junction contained 9 bases not matched to a gene. Per the germline V gene, CDR1 is SQVTM and CDR2 is ANQGSEA. The CDR3 coding sequence is TGCAGCGTTCCAATACAGGGGGAGAACTACAATGAGCAGTTCTTC. It specifies CSVPIQGENYNEQFF.

The chain couples TRBV7-2 to TRBJ1-5; D gene unclear. This CDR3 is built from 12 residues. Germline V CDR1 and CDR2: SGHTA, FQGNSA. V shed 5 bases and J shed 9 bases, with 11 bases lying between them. CDR3 sequence: CASSPISGPQHF. Written as DNA, the CDR3 is TGTGCCAGCAGCCCTATCTCCGGGCCCCAGCATTTT.